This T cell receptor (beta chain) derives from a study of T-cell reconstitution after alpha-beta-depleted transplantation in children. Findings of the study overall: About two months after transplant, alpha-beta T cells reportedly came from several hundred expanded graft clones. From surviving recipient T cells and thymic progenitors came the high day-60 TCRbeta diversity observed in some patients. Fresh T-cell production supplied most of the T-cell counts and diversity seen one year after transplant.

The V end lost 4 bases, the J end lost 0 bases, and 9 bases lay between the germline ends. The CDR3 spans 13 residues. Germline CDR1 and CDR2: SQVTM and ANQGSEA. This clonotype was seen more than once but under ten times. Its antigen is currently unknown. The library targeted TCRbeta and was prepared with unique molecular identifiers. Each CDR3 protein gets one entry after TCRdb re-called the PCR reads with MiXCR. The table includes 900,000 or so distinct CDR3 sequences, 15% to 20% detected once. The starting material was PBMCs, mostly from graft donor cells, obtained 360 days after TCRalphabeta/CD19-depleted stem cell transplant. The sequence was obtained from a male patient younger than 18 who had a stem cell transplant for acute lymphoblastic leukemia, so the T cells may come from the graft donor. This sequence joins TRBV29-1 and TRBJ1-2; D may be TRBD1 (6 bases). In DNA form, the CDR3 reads TGCAGCGTTGTTGGGGGCCCTAACTATGGCTACACCTTC. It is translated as CSVVGGPNYGYTF.